This T cell receptor beta chain is drawn from a study of monozygotic twins with inflammatory bowel disease. Whole-study findings and limits: IBD patients displayed reduced TCRbeta diversity (inverse Simpson) when set against healthy co-twins. Evidence failed to back one strong IBD-linked signal or clonotype.

For this clonotype: Its specificity is unknown.

Each of TCRalpha and TCRbeta cDNA went through two nested PCRs, lasting 16 and 9 cycles. TCRdb re-called the 5' RACE reads; every CDR3 protein appears as one record, without DNA. The sample totals some 300,000 distinct CDR3 sequences; its top ten clones hold more than 4.5%. The CDR3 is 15 residues long. Germline CDR1 SGHTA, CDR2 FQGTGA. The V gene is TRBV7-3, the J gene TRBJ2-3; the D call from TCRdb, TRBD1, cannot be confirmed without DNA. Sequenced material: blood. The source of this sequence is a human donor with ulcerative colitis or Crohn's disease, or a healthy co-twin of an affected twin (not recorded which). The CDR3 protein is CASSAYRGSTDTQYF.